The 24 T cell receptor beta chains below come from one sample, sequenced in a study of beta chain features in type 1 diabetes. Sequenced material consisted of expressed TCRB transcripts (all of the isolated RNA was reverse transcribed). Only in-frame clones appear in the TCRdb table, and some are missing; sequencing was by immunoSEQ multiplex PCR. This repertoire shows around 310,000 clones, more than 9.5% found once; its top ten account for around 0.015%. Material for sequencing was naive CD4+ T cells from blood. These receptors all come from a woman aged 25 to 39 in good health.

There are a few counts of this clone. The sample holds other DNA sequences that translate to the same CDR3. The CDR3 reads CASSLGQNTEAFF. In nucleotides, the CDR3 is TGTGCCAGCAGCCTGGGACAGAACACTGAAGCTTTCTTT. The rearrangement links TRBV7-2 to TRBJ1-1; a possible D gene is TRBD1 (6 bases). Per the germline V gene, CDR1 is SGHTA and CDR2 is FQGNSA. V gave up 5 bases and J gave up 1 base, with 8 bases separating them. This CDR3 has 13 amino acids.

This chain uses TRBV30 with TRBJ1-4; D is possibly TRBD1 (6 bases). CDR3 length: 15 amino acids. Germline V gives CDR1 GTSNPN, CDR2 SVGIG (reference sequence). V lost 3 bases and J 0 bases, leaving 11 bases between the germline ends. In DNA, the CDR3 is TGTGCCTGGAGATCCGGACAGACAACTAATGAAAAACTGTTTTTT. Encoded protein: CAWRSGQTTNEKLFF.

The chain carries TRBV2 and TRBJ2-7, with D hard to call. Germline loops: CDR1 SNHLY, CDR2 FYNNEI. There are 12 residues in the CDR3. The V end lost 6 bases, the J end lost 0 bases, and 6 bases lay between the germline ends. Written as DNA, the CDR3 is TGTGCCAGCAGCTTTAGCTCCTACGAGCAGTACTTC. Protein: CASSFSSYEQYF.

This chain connects TRBV4-3 to TRBJ1-1, with a tentative D call TRBD1 (6 bases). The V and J ends lost 1 base and 0 bases respectively, with 12 bases between them. Germline V gene lookup returns CDR1 LGHNA and CDR2 YSLEER. The CDR3 has 16 amino acids. DNA for the CDR3: TGCGCCAGCAGCCAAGCTCCGGACAGAGTGAACACTGAAGCTTTCTTT. Translation gives CASSQAPDRVNTEAFF.

The V call is TRBV9, the J call TRBJ1-2, with D tentatively TRBD1 (6 bases). Germline CDR1 is SGDLS and CDR2 is YYNGEE. The CDR3 has 16 residues. The V end lost 0 bases, the J end lost 2 bases, and 14 bases lay between the germline ends. In DNA, the CDR3 is TGTGCCAGCAGCGTAGGGGGAAACAGGGTAAACTATGGCTACACCTTC. This encodes CASSVGGNRVNYGYTF.

The table lists this clone with a few counts. The chain is built from TRBV5-4 and TRBJ2-7, with D maybe TRBD1 (6 bases). This CDR3 has 15 amino acids. Deletions cut 1 base from V and 2 bases from J, with 13 bases between. CDR1 SGHNT and CDR2 YYREEE come from the germline V gene (reference sequence). The CDR3 DNA follows: TGTGCCAGCAGCTTGAGGACAGCCGGCACCTACGAGCAGTACTTC. Translation gives CASSLRTAGTYEQYF.

There are a few counts of this clone. The chain is built from TRBV2 and TRBJ2-3, with a weak D call TRBD2 (6 bases). Germline V gene sequence: CDR1 SNHLY, CDR2 FYNNEI. This CDR3 has 15 amino acids. V lost 4 bases to trimming and J lost 2 bases, with 13 bases between them. CDR3: CASSVEGRDTDTQYF. DNA for the CDR3: TGTGCCAGCAGTGTGGAGGGCCGCGACACAGATACGCAGTATTTT.

This clone was observed a handful of times. The chain carries TRBV5-6 and TRBJ2-5, with 7 bases matching TRBD1. Germline lookup yields CDR1 SGHDT and CDR2 YYEEEE. With V trimmed by 5 bases and J by 4 bases, 5 bases remained unmatched. There are 13 residues in the CDR3. The CDR3 protein is CASSEGAGETQYF. CDR3 coding DNA: TGTGCCAGCAGTGAGGGGGCAGGAGAGACCCAGTACTTC.

This clone showed up just a few times. This rearrangement joins TRBV5-1 to TRBJ1-4; the D gene is possibly TRBD1 (5 bases). Trimming took off 0 bases at V and 5 bases at J, with 11 bases between the two ends. CDR3 length: 15 residues. Germline CDR1 and CDR2: SGHRS and YFSETQ. The CDR3 spells CASSLEWDLNEKLFF. CDR3 sequence (DNA): TGCGCCAGCAGCTTGGAGTGGGACTTAAATGAAAAACTGTTTTTT.

This clone appeared a few times. The rearrangement joins TRBV15 to TRBJ2-3; TRBD2 aligns across 13 bases. CDR3 length: 16 amino acids. Germline trimming cut 5 bases from V and 3 bases from J; bases unmatched to any gene: 5. Germline V gives CDR1 LNHNV, CDR2 YYDKDF (reference sequence). This chain's CDR3 is CATSSPTSGRTDTQYF. CDR3 nucleotide sequence: TGTGCCACCAGCTCCCCGACTAGCGGGAGGACAGATACGCAGTATTTT.

This chain links TRBV28 with TRBJ2-7; D remains ambiguous. CDR3 length: 12 amino acids. Trimming removed 6 bases at V and 2 bases at J, with 8 bases between. Germline values: CDR1 MDHEN, CDR2 SYDVKM. The CDR3 protein is CASSPITYEQYF. CDR3 nucleotide sequence: TGTGCCAGCAGCCCCATCACCTACGAGCAGTACTTC.

V usage is TRBV5-1 and J usage is TRBJ2-3; 15 bases line up with TRBD2. J gave up 4 bases and V 3 bases, and 3 bases lay outside the gene matches. There are 16 residues in the CDR3. Germline V gene data show CDR1 as SGHRS and CDR2 as YFSETQ. The CDR3: CASSYGLAGGADTQYF. The CDR3 DNA follows: TGCGCCAGCAGCTACGGACTAGCGGGAGGGGCAGATACGCAGTATTTT.

The chain joins TRBV10-3 to TRBJ2-1, with TRBD2 matching over 7 bases. The germline gives CDR1 ENHRY, CDR2 SYGVKD. Trimming took 10 bases from V and 0 from J; bases not matched to a gene: 9. The CDR3 runs 15 residues. The CDR3, as DNA: TGTGCCAACTCGGGGGGTCATAGCTCCTACAATGAGCAGTTCTTC. Residues: CANSGGHSSYNEQFF.

This rearrangement joins TRBV4-3 to TRBJ2-1, with 10 bases lining up with TRBD2. CDR1 is LGHNA and CDR2 is YSLEER in the germline V gene. The CDR3 consists of 17 residues. V lost 1 base to trimming and J lost 3 bases; unmatched junction nucleotides: 6. The DNA for the CDR3 is TGCGCCAGCAGCCAAGGGAGTCTAGCGGGAGACTACAATGAGCAGTTCTTC. This encodes CASSQGSLAGDYNEQFF.

This clone was observed a few times. V is TRBV2 and J is TRBJ2-5; no clear D. Germline-derived CDR1 and CDR2 are SNHLY and FYNNEI. Between the trimmed V and J ends, which lost 6 bases and 4 bases, there was a span of 18 bases. The CDR3 spans 15 residues. The CDR3 DNA sequence: TGTGCCAGCAGGTCGGAACAGCTGTTCGGAGAGACCCAGTACTTC. It encodes CASRSEQLFGETQYF.

This clone was counted between two and nine times. V usage is TRBV9 and J usage is TRBJ2-7; 10 bases fit TRBD2. Germline assignment: CDR1 SGDLS and CDR2 YYNGEE. Trimming took 0 bases from V and 3 from J; bases not matched to a gene: 6. The CDR3 covers 16 residues. CDR3 sequence (DNA): TGTGCCAGCAGCGTAGGCGCTAGCGGGAGCCACTACGAGCAGTACTTC. It translates to CASSVGASGSHYEQYF.

This clone was observed a handful of times. The CDR3 DNA sequence: TGTGCCTGGAGTGTAGGGGGGGTTACCAGCTCTGGGGCCAACGTCCTGACTTTC. It yields the protein CAWSVGGVTSSGANVLTF. V and J are TRBV30 and TRBJ2-6; possible D gene TRBD2, 7 bases. Germline CDR1 and CDR2: GTSNPN and SVGIG (reference sequence). The CDR3 sequence is 18 residues long. V was trimmed by 0 bases and J by 0 bases, leaving 15 bases between them.

The chain couples TRBV7-8 to TRBJ1-5; the D gene is possibly TRBD1 (5 bases). The CDR3 sequence is 14 residues long. Trimming shortened V by 0 bases and J by 4 bases, and 7 bases separated the two germline ends. The germline CDR1 and CDR2 sequences are SGHVS and FQNEAQ. The CDR3: CASSLASGNQPQHF. For the CDR3, the DNA is TGTGCCAGCAGCTTAGCGTCAGGGAATCAGCCCCAGCATTTT. Based on the CDR3 plus reference TRBV7-8 and TRBJ1-5, the full variable domain is GAGVSQSPRYKVAKRGQDVALRCDPISGHVSLFWYQQALGQGPEFLTYFQNEAQLDKSGLPSDRFFAERPEGSVSTLKIQRTQQEDSAVYLCASSLASGNQPQHFGDGTRLSIL.

The CDR3, as DNA: TGCAGCGAATCGACAGGGTTGAACACTGAAGCTTTCTTT. Amino acids: CSESTGLNTEAFF. This chain links TRBV29-1 with TRBJ1-1; TRBD1 matches at 7 bases. The V and J ends lost 7 bases and 0 bases, in that order; junction bases with no gene match: 5. The CDR3 spans 13 residues. The germline gives CDR1 SQVTM, CDR2 ANQGSEA.

This chain uses TRBV5-1 with TRBJ2-7; a weak D match, TRBD2 (6 bases). The ends were cut back, 10 bases at V and 6 bases at J, with 23 bases in the middle. Germline V lookup: CDR1 SGHRS, CDR2 YFSETQ. The length of the CDR3 is 14 residues. The CDR3 is CASAGQGLAREQYF. CDR3 nucleotide sequence: TGCGCCTCAGCGGGTCAAGGGCTGGCGCGCGAGCAGTACTTC.

This clone came up a few times. J is TRBJ2-3 and V is TRBV5-1; D possibly corresponds to TRBD2 (6 bases). V was pared by 6 bases and J by 1 base, with 15 bases between. Per germline, CDR1 SGHRS and CDR2 YFSETQ. The CDR3 is 15 residues long. This chain's CDR3 is CASTRVGGGTDTQYF. CDR3 bases: TGCGCCAGCACTCGGGTGGGAGGCGGCACAGATACGCAGTATTTT.

This clone occurred a few times. The V call is TRBV29-1, the J call TRBJ2-7; tentative D call: TRBD2 (7 bases). The germline V gene encodes CDR1 SQVTM and CDR2 ANQGSEA. The V end lost 3 bases, the J end lost 7 bases, and 25 bases lay between the germline ends. The CDR3 sequence is 16 residues long. CDR3 in amino acids: CSVDLLRGEGRGEQYF. The CDR3 coding sequence is TGCAGCGTTGATCTACTTAGGGGGGAGGGCCGAGGGGAGCAGTACTTC.

This clone was detected a few times. The chain is built from TRBV23-1 and TRBJ2-7; the D gene is possibly TRBD1 (6 bases). TRBV23-1 is known as an ORF, though its function is uncertain. CDR3 size: 16 residues. V shed 2 bases and J shed 4 bases, with 18 bases lying between them. The CDR3 bases are TGCGCCAGCAGTCAAACTGACAGGCTAATATATTACGAGCAGTACTTC. It specifies CASSQTDRLIYYEQYF.

This chain joins TRBV7-6 and TRBJ2-1; 10 bases agree with TRBD2. Germline V gives CDR1 SGHVS, CDR2 FNYEAQ. The CDR3 consists of 18 residues. Germline trimming cut 1 base from V and 7 bases from J; bases unmatched to any gene: 13. The CDR3 DNA reads TGTGCCAGCAGCTTAGTCTCAAGCGGGAGGGCTCTAGTAAATGAGCAGTTCTTC. Translating gives CASSLVSSGRALVNEQFF. Full variable domain (missing parts from reference TRBV7-6 and TRBJ2-1): GAGVSQSPRYKVTKRGQDVALRCDPISGHVSLYWYRQALGQGPEFLTYFNYEAQQDKSGLPNDRFSAERPEGSISTLTIQRTEQRDSAMYRCASSLVSSGRALVNEQFFGPGTRLTVL.